The 30 T cell receptor beta chains presented below share a single source sample, sequenced in a study of a mutant IDH1 vaccine in newly diagnosed glioma. Antigens of these TCRs are unknown. Regarding time point: week 11, during vaccination. The content of each vaccine dose was 300 ug of mutant IDH1 20-mer peptide, and topical imiquimod accompanied it. TCRdb's copy holds only in-frame clones and misses some; the assay was immunoSEQ multiplex PCR. This table has more than 50,000 clones, 80% appearing once. The sample consisted of PBMCs, taken from a glioma patient whose treatment included an IDH1 peptide vaccine. These receptors originate from a man over 45 with glioma.

This chain links TRBV18 with TRBJ1-4, with TRBD1 matching 7 bases. Germline V gives CDR1 KGHSH, CDR2 LQKENI. The CDR3 has 13 residues. J was trimmed by 6 bases and V by 6 bases; bases with no gene match: 4. Here the CDR3 reads CASSPGTDEKLFF. The DNA of the CDR3 is TGTGCCAGCTCTCCCGGGACAGATGAAAAACTGTTTTTT.

This clone was picked up a small number of times. The chain couples TRBV19 to TRBJ1-2; no clear D. Trimming took 0 bases from V and 6 from J, leaving 17 bases between them. The CDR3 totals 16 residues. The germline V gene has CDR1 LNHDA and CDR2 SQIVND (reference sequence). The CDR3, as DNA: TGTGCCAGTAGTATAGATACGAGTTTCGGGTTAGATGGCTACACCTTC. Translating gives CASSIDTSFGLDGYTF.

The chain's CDR3 is CASGPSSTDTQYF. The DNA of the CDR3 is TGTGCCAGCGGCCCTTCTAGCACAGATACGCAGTATTTT. V is TRBV2 and J is TRBJ2-3; D not resolved. Germline CDR1 SNHLY, CDR2 FYNNEI. The ends were cut back, 8 bases at V and 0 bases at J, with 9 bases in the middle. The CDR3 is 13 amino acids.

V and J are TRBV5-6 and TRBJ1-2, with D possibly matching TRBD1 (5 bases). V lost 4 bases and J lost 8, with 21 bases in between. This CDR3 has 15 residues. The V gene's germline CDR1 is SGHDT and CDR2 YYEEEE. CDR3 amino acids: CASSPAGLDGGGYTF. The CDR3 DNA reads TGTGCCAGCAGCCCGGCGGGGCTCGATGGTGGGGGCTACACCTTC.

The CDR3 bases are TGTGCCATCGGGACTAGCGGGAACCAAGAGACCCAGTACTTC. Residues: CAIGTSGNQETQYF. The chain is built from TRBV10-3 and TRBJ2-5, with 13 bases that match TRBD2. This CDR3 has 14 residues. The germline V gene encodes CDR1 ENHRY and CDR2 SYGVKD. J gave up 0 bases and V 8 bases, and 0 bases lay outside the gene matches.

V gene TRBV19 combines with J gene TRBJ2-5; D may be TRBD1 (6 bases). Germline CDR1 is LNHDA and CDR2 is SQIVND (reference sequence). V was cut by 3 bases and J by 2 bases, with 10 bases left in between. CDR3 size: 14 residues. Here the CDR3 DNA reads TGTGCCAGTAGTATGAGTAGGGGGCAAGAGACCCAGTACTTC. This codes for CASSMSRGQETQYF.

This clone was seen only once. The rearrangement uses TRBV19 and TRBJ2-7; 10 bases fit TRBD1. This CDR3 spans 16 amino acids. In germline, CDR1 is LNHDA, CDR2 SQIVND (reference sequence). J lost 4 bases, V lost 4 bases, and 10 bases had no gene match. DNA for the CDR3: TGTGCCAGTAGTAGGTCATCCGGGACAGGGGTTTACGAGCAGTACTTC. Translating gives CASSRSSGTGVYEQYF.

J is TRBJ1-5 and V is TRBV28; the D is unclear. CDR1 and CDR2 from the germline V gene are MDHEN and SYDVKM. The V end lost 5 bases, the J end lost 6 bases, and 8 bases lay between the germline ends. The CDR3 sequence is 12 residues long. The CDR3 spells CASSRFGQPQHF. In nucleotides, the CDR3 is TGTGCCAGCAGTAGGTTCGGTCAGCCCCAGCATTTT.

This chain uses TRBV15 with TRBJ2-7; 10 bases map to TRBD1. V shed 1 base, J shed 3 bases, and the junction held 12 bases outside the gene matches. This CDR3 region has 18 residues. Looked up from germline, CDR1 is LNHNV and CDR2 is YYDKDF (reference sequence). As DNA, the CDR3 is TGTGCCACCAGCAGAGGGGGGCAGGTGGACAGGGGGTTCTACGAGCAGTACTTC. The encoded protein is CATSRGGQVDRGFYEQYF.

This clone showed up just a few times. V and J are TRBV27 and TRBJ2-7; D is unclear. The CDR3 covers 13 residues. Germline V CDR1 and CDR2: MNHEY, SMNVEV (reference sequence). V was cut by 3 bases and J by 3 bases, with 9 bases left in between. The CDR3 nucleotides are TGTGCCAGCAGTTTTGGGCCGTTCTACGAGCAGTACTTC. This sequence encodes CASSFGPFYEQYF.

The chain is built from TRBV7-2 and TRBJ1-1; 7 nucleotides agree with TRBD1. The junction had 3 bases not matched to a gene; V was cut back by 5 bases and J by 0 bases. The CDR3 totals 14 residues. Germline V gene data show CDR1 as SGHTA and CDR2 as FQGNSA. The CDR3 DNA follows: TGTGCCAGCAGCCTCGGACAGGTGAACACTGAAGCTTTCTTT. This sequence encodes CASSLGQVNTEAFF. Full variable domain (missing parts from reference TRBV7-2 and TRBJ1-1): GAGVSQSPSNKVTEKGKDVELRCDPISGHTALYWYRQSLGQGLEFLIYFQGNSAPDKSGLPSDRFSAERTGGSVSTLTIQRTQQEDSAVYLCASSLGQVNTEAFFGQGTRLTVV.

The V gene is TRBV9, the J gene TRBJ1-1; 8 bases are shared with TRBD1. CDR3 length: 15 residues. The V gene end was trimmed by 3 bases and the J gene end by 1 base; junction bases not matched to a gene: 5. In germline, CDR1 is SGDLS, CDR2 YYNGEE. The CDR3 spells CASSEGTGWNTEAFF. The CDR3 DNA reads TGTGCCAGCAGCGAGGGGACAGGCTGGAACACTGAAGCTTTCTTT.

The rearrangement links TRBV7-2 to TRBJ2-7, with D possibly TRBD2 on 6 matching bases. The CDR3 has 19 amino acids. CDR1 and CDR2 from the germline V gene are SGHTA and FQGNSA. With 3 bases removed from V and 1 base from J, the gap between germline ends came to 25 bases. For the CDR3, the DNA is TGTGCCAGCAGCTTGAAGGTGGGGCGGTTCCGGGAGACTTCCTACGAGCAGTACTTC. Amino acids: CASSLKVGRFRETSYEQYF.

Concerning this clone itself: A junction end diverges from the germline sequence, so it may reflect a read error. The chain joins TRBV2 to TRBJ1-1; D is ambiguous. Germline loops: CDR1 SNHLY, CDR2 FYNNEI. The CDR3 is 13 residues long. The CDR3 region has the DNA TGTGCCAGCAGGGGCACTCAGAACGCTGAAGCTTTCTTT. Translating gives CASRGTQNAEAFF.

The V gene is TRBV6-1, the J gene TRBJ1-3; D is uncertain. This CDR3 has 14 residues. The germline gives CDR1 MNHNS, CDR2 SASEGT. V gave up 3 bases and J gave up 5 bases, with 11 bases separating them. The CDR3 DNA is TGTGCCAGCAGTGAGAGACTTTGGAGAAACACCATATATTTT. It translates to CASSERLWRNTIYF.

The chain employs TRBV28 and TRBJ2-7, with TRBD2 identical over 8 bases. The CDR3 covers 14 residues. In germline, CDR1 is MDHEN, CDR2 SYDVKM. V was pared by 8 bases and J by 5 bases, with 11 bases of the junction left unmatched. Here the CDR3 reads CASHRGGDGHEQYF. In nucleotides, the CDR3 is TGTGCCAGCCATCGGGGGGGAGACGGCCACGAGCAGTACTTC.

The J gene is TRBJ1-1, the V gene TRBV11-2, with no clear D. Germline lookup yields CDR1 SGHAT and CDR2 FQNNGV. This CDR3 has 15 amino acids. Trimming cost V 0 bases and J 1 base, with 9 bases left between them. Here the CDR3 reads CASSLDPYQNTEAFF. In nucleotides, the CDR3 is TGTGCCAGCAGCTTAGATCCCTACCAGAACACTGAAGCTTTCTTT.

The chain combines TRBV19 with TRBJ1-2, with D unresolved. The germline V and J ends were trimmed by 5 bases and 2 bases, with 15 bases remaining between them. Germline CDR1 is LNHDA and CDR2 is SQIVND (reference sequence). The CDR3 is 15 amino acids. CDR3 nucleotide sequence: TGTGCCAGTAGTTTCTTGGACCTGTTCAACTATGGCTACACCTTC. Its translation is CASSFLDLFNYGYTF.

This clone came up once. This chain uses TRBV7-6 with TRBJ1-2, with 7 bases matching TRBD1. The germline gives CDR1 SGHVS, CDR2 FNYEAQ. After removal of 2 bases from V and 6 bases from J, the junction contained 6 bases not matched to a gene. This CDR3 spans 14 amino acids. The CDR3 DNA reads as TGTGCCAGCAGCTTATTCACAGGGGCGGATGGCTACACCTTC. This sequence encodes CASSLFTGADGYTF.

The V call is TRBV30, the J call TRBJ1-5; the match to TRBD1 covers 8 bases. V dropped 2 bases and J dropped 1; count of bases not matched to a gene: 10. The CDR3 totals 17 residues. From germline, CDR1 is GTSNPN and CDR2 SVGIG (reference sequence). For the CDR3, the DNA is TGTGCCTGGAGTCTGGGGACAGGAGTTGTAAGCAATCAGCCCCAGCATTTT. Protein sequence: CAWSLGTGVVSNQPQHF.

This rearrangement joins TRBV28 to TRBJ2-7; D is undetermined. V was pared by 6 bases and J by 4 bases, with 16 bases between. CDR1 is MDHEN and CDR2 is SYDVKM in the germline V gene. The CDR3 sequence is 14 residues long. CDR3 sequence: CASSPIRATYEQYF. DNA of the CDR3: TGTGCCAGCAGCCCGATCCGGGCCACTTACGAGCAGTACTTC.

The chain employs TRBV2 and TRBJ2-5; maybe TRBD2 (7 bases). The CDR3 sequence is 15 residues long. Germline V gene lookup returns CDR1 SNHLY and CDR2 FYNNEI. Deletions cut 6 bases from V and 7 bases from J, with 21 bases between. CDR3 residues: CASSRGGDPLGTQYF. The CDR3 DNA sequence: TGTGCCAGCAGCCGAGGGGGGGACCCGTTAGGGACCCAGTACTTC.

To note about this clone: One end of the junction does not line up with germline, which may come from a read error. The V and J genes are TRBV7-2 and TRBJ1-1, with TRBD1 as a possible D gene (5 bases). Per germline, CDR1 SGHTA and CDR2 FQGNSA. The CDR3 has 14 amino acids. DNA for the CDR3: TGTGCCGGCAGCCTGGGAGGGGCCCGAACTGAAGCTTTCTTT. Translating gives CAGSLGGARTEAFF.

V usage is TRBV30 and J usage is TRBJ2-7; 8 bases are shared with TRBD2. Germline CDR1 GTSNPN, CDR2 SVGIG (reference sequence). The J segment lost 6 bases and the V segment lost 7 bases, leaving 8 bases of the junction unmatched. The CDR3 loop spans 12 amino acids. For the CDR3, the DNA is TGTGCCTTACCGGGACTAGACGGCGAGCAGTACTTC. Its protein product is CALPGLDGEQYF.

The chain employs TRBV5-8 and TRBJ2-3, with D maybe TRBD1 (6 bases). V dropped 1 base and J dropped 4 bases, with 13 bases sitting between them. CDR3 length: 15 residues. The germline V gene has CDR1 SGHTS and CDR2 YDEGEE. As DNA, the CDR3 is TGTGCCAGCAGCTTGCCCCTAGGGGGTGCAGATACGCAGTATTTT. It codes for CASSLPLGGADTQYF.

The gene calls are TRBV14 and TRBJ1-2, with TRBD1 matching 8 bases. CDR1 and CDR2 from the germline V gene are SGHDN and FVKESK. V dropped 5 bases and J dropped 7; count of bases not matched to a gene: 9. This CDR3 spans 14 amino acids. This CDR3 reads CASSTGHRGGGYTF. Written as DNA, the CDR3 is TGTGCCAGCAGCACCGGACACAGGGGGGGTGGCTACACCTTC.

The genes are TRBV9 and TRBJ2-1, with D unclear. V was pared by 0 bases and J by 9 bases, with 13 bases between. This CDR3 spans 14 amino acids. The germline CDR1 and CDR2 sequences are SGDLS and YYNGEE. CDR3 DNA: TGTGCCAGCAGCGTAGAGTTGGCTACAATTGAGCAGTTCTTC. Amino acids: CASSVELATIEQFF.

This chain uses TRBV5-6 with TRBJ1-6; perhaps TRBD1 as D (5 bases). V lost 6 bases, J lost 4 bases, and 14 bases lay in between. The CDR3 has 15 residues. Germline V gene data show CDR1 as SGHDT and CDR2 as YYEEEE. The CDR3 coding sequence is TGTGCCAGCACCACGATTGGGGCTTATAATTCACCCCTCCACTTT. It translates to CASTTIGAYNSPLHF.

The chain couples TRBV11-3 to TRBJ2-1, with D hard to call. The length of the CDR3 is 14 residues. The V end lost 5 bases, the J end lost 6 bases, and 14 bases lay between the germline ends. Germline values: CDR1 SGHNT, CDR2 YENEEA. The CDR3 sequence is CASSPRLDPNEQFF. In nucleotides, the CDR3 is TGTGCCAGCAGCCCCAGGCTCGACCCCAATGAGCAGTTCTTC.

The chain recombines TRBV25-1 with TRBJ1-2, with no clear D. The CDR3 sequence is 12 residues long. Per germline, CDR1 MGHDK and CDR2 SYGVNS. V was cut by 1 base and J by 0 bases, with 0 bases left in between. The CDR3 DNA is TGTGCCAGCAGTGAATCTAACTATGGCTACACCTTC. Translating it yields CASSESNYGYTF.